A selection of T cell receptor beta chains follows, all from one sample in a study of blood T cell repertoires in COVID-19. Measured with immunoSEQ multiplex PCR; TCRdb has only the in-frame clones, and not every one. Of about 180,000 clones in the sample, less than 90% were seen once. The specimen was peripheral blood. These receptors originate from a man between 65 and 85 years old with active or convalescent COVID-19. Both conserved end residues are part of each CDR3. Each record gives: D gene, clone size, J gene, V gene, CDR3 DNA, CDR3 protein. The D gene is left open where the match is weak. The listing skips clone size in some rows; elsewhere it reads once, few, many or a size class.

d_gene: TRBD2; abundance: -; j_gene: TRBJ2-4; v_gene: TRBV2; CDR3nt: TGTGCCAGCAGTGAGCTGGGAGGGGAGGATTTGGGGAACATTCAGTACTTC; CDR3aa: CASSELGGEDLGNIQYF
d_gene: -; abundance: -; j_gene: TRBJ2-7; v_gene: TRBV11-2; CDR3nt: TGTGCCAGCAGCTCCGGGATCAGTAACAAATACGAGCAGTACTTC; CDR3aa: CASSSGISNKYEQYF
d_gene: -; abundance: -; j_gene: TRBJ2-1; v_gene: TRBV27; CDR3nt: TGTGCCAGCGGCAGGGACGGGAGCTCCTACAATGAGCAGTTCTTC; CDR3aa: CASGRDGSSYNEQFF
d_gene: -; abundance: -; j_gene: TRBJ2-2; v_gene: TRBV27; CDR3nt: TGTGCCAGCAGTTCCGGGTTTCCCGGGGAGCTGTTTTTT; CDR3aa: CASSSGFPGELFF
d_gene: -; abundance: -; j_gene: TRBJ2-7; v_gene: TRBV28; CDR3nt: TGTGCCAGCAGGACGGGGAGTTTTTCCTACGAGCAGTACTTC; CDR3aa: CASRTGSFSYEQYF
d_gene: TRBD2; abundance: -; j_gene: TRBJ2-5; v_gene: TRBV30; CDR3nt: TGTGCCTGGAGTGTACAAGTCACGGGAGGGGAGACCCAGTACTTC; CDR3aa: CAWSVQVTGGETQYF
d_gene: -; abundance: -; j_gene: TRBJ2-1; v_gene: TRBV28; CDR3nt: TGTGCCAGCAGCCCCCTGGGGCGGGGCGCCTACAATGAGCAGTTCTTC; CDR3aa: CASSPLGRGAYNEQFF
d_gene: TRBD1; abundance: -; j_gene: TRBJ2-2; v_gene: TRBV13; CDR3nt: TGTGCCAGCAGCTTTACAGGGGGCAACACCGGGGAGCTGTTTTTT; CDR3aa: CASSFTGGNTGELFF
d_gene: -; abundance: -; j_gene: TRBJ1-1; v_gene: TRBV28; CDR3nt: TGTGCCAGCAGGGATCGGACGGAGGTTCTCTTT; CDR3aa: CASRDRTEVLF
d_gene: -; abundance: -; j_gene: TRBJ1-2; v_gene: TRBV21-1; CDR3nt: TGTGCCAGCAGCAAAGAGAGGATCCTTAGATATGGCTACACCTTC; CDR3aa: CASSKERILRYGYTF
d_gene: TRBD1; abundance: -; j_gene: TRBJ2-1; v_gene: TRBV7-2; CDR3nt: TGTGCCAGCAGCCTCGGACAGGGGATTTACAATGAGCAGTTCTTC; CDR3aa: CASSLGQGIYNEQFF
d_gene: TRBD1; abundance: -; j_gene: TRBJ1-2; v_gene: TRBV6-1; CDR3nt: TGTGCCAGCAGTGCCTATTGGTCCGGGACAGGGGAAGACTATGGCTACACCTTC; CDR3aa: CASSAYWSGTGEDYGYTF
d_gene: -; abundance: once; j_gene: TRBJ2-5; v_gene: TRBV5-4; CDR3nt: TGTGCCAGCAGCAGCTCCGGGACTCAGAAAGAGACCCAGTACTTC; CDR3aa: CASSSSGTQKETQYF
d_gene: -; abundance: -; j_gene: TRBJ2-7; v_gene: TRBV2; CDR3nt: TGTGCCAGCAGTGTTAACACCCCCTACGAGCAGTACTTC; CDR3aa: CASSVNTPYEQYF
d_gene: -; abundance: -; j_gene: TRBJ1-6; v_gene: TRBV3-1/TRBV3-2; CDR3nt: TGTGCCAGCAGCCCGGGGACAAGGGATTCACCCCTCCACTTT; CDR3aa: CASSPGTRDSPLHF
d_gene: -; abundance: -; j_gene: TRBJ1-1; v_gene: TRBV19; CDR3nt: TGTGCCAGCACTAAGGGGAGGGTTCGCACTGAAGCTTTCTTT; CDR3aa: CASTKGRVRTEAFF
d_gene: -; abundance: -; j_gene: TRBJ2-5; v_gene: TRBV2; CDR3nt: TGTGCCAGCAGTAGCGGACTGCAAGAGACCCAGTACTTC; CDR3aa: CASSSGLQETQYF
d_gene: -; abundance: -; j_gene: TRBJ2-7; v_gene: TRBV19; CDR3nt: TGTGCCAGTAGTAACGGGGTTGGGTCGTCGCTAGCCTACGAGCAGTACTTC; CDR3aa: CASSNGVGSSLAYEQYF
d_gene: -; abundance: once; j_gene: TRBJ1-6; v_gene: TRBV10-2; CDR3nt: TGCGCCAGCAGTGGACAGCAGTATTCACCCCTCCACTTT; CDR3aa: CASSGQQYSPLHF
d_gene: -; abundance: once; j_gene: TRBJ2-7; v_gene: TRBV27; CDR3nt: TGTGCCAGCAGTGCCAGGGTGTATAACTACGAGCAGTACTTC; CDR3aa: CASSARVYNYEQYF
d_gene: -; abundance: -; j_gene: TRBJ1-2; v_gene: TRBV29-1; CDR3nt: TGCAGCGTTGGCCGGCAGGGGAAAAACTATGGCTACACCTTC; CDR3aa: CSVGRQGKNYGYTF
d_gene: -; abundance: -; j_gene: TRBJ2-6; v_gene: TRBV6-5; CDR3nt: TGTGCCAGCAGTTATGAGGGCTCTGGGGCCAACGTCCTGACTTTC; CDR3aa: CASSYEGSGANVLTF
d_gene: -; abundance: -; j_gene: TRBJ2-6; v_gene: TRBV27; CDR3nt: TGTGCCAGCAGTCCCCAAGGGGCTGGGGCCAACGTCCTGACTTTC; CDR3aa: CASSPQGAGANVLTF
d_gene: -; abundance: -; j_gene: TRBJ1-1; v_gene: TRBV11-2; CDR3nt: TGTGCCAGCAGCTCCCACAGACGAAGGACTGAAGCTTTCTTT; CDR3aa: CASSSHRRRTEAFF
d_gene: -; abundance: -; j_gene: TRBJ2-7; v_gene: TRBV4-3; CDR3nt: TGCGCCAGCTTAGTCGGGACCTACGAGCAGTACTTC; CDR3aa: CASLVGTYEQYF
d_gene: -; abundance: once; j_gene: TRBJ1-1; v_gene: TRBV6-6; CDR3nt: TGTGCCAGCAAATGGAGTTCTATGAACACTGAAGCTTTCTTT; CDR3aa: CASKWSSMNTEAFF
d_gene: TRBD2; abundance: -; j_gene: TRBJ2-1; v_gene: TRBV5-1; CDR3nt: TGCGCCAGCAGCTTGGTGAGTAGCGGGAGCTTGTATGAGCAGTTCTTC; CDR3aa: CASSLVSSGSLYEQFF
d_gene: TRBD1; abundance: -; j_gene: TRBJ1-2; v_gene: TRBV9; CDR3nt: TGTGCCAGCAGCCCTTTGGACAGGGGAGGGTATGGCTACACCTTC; CDR3aa: CASSPLDRGGYGYTF
d_gene: TRBD1; abundance: -; j_gene: TRBJ2-1; v_gene: TRBV15; CDR3nt: TGTGCCACCAGCAGACAAAAAACAGGGGACAATGAGCAGTTCTTC; CDR3aa: CATSRQKTGDNEQFF
d_gene: TRBD1; abundance: -; j_gene: TRBJ1-1; v_gene: TRBV6-2/TRBV6-3; CDR3nt: TGTGCCAGCAGTTTTGCCGGACAGGATGCAATGAACACTGAAGCTTTCTTT; CDR3aa: CASSFAGQDAMNTEAFF
d_gene: TRBD2; abundance: -; j_gene: TRBJ2-3; v_gene: TRBV9; CDR3nt: TGTGCCAGCAGCGTACCTAGCGGGGCGAGCACAGATACGCAGTATTTT; CDR3aa: CASSVPSGASTDTQYF